Below are 26 T cell receptor beta chains sequenced from a single sample in a study of blood T cell repertoires in COVID-19. Clones were read by immunoSEQ multiplex PCR, and TCRdb kept only the in-frame ones, dropping some. The repertoire holds roughly 130,000 clones, 84% seen once, with 9% to 15% in the top ten. The sample taken for sequencing was peripheral blood. Source of these receptors: a woman aged 55-75 years with acute or convalescent COVID-19.

The chain joins TRBV30 to TRBJ2-3; D is unclear. Germline V gene lookup returns CDR1 GTSNPN and CDR2 SVGIG (reference sequence). The CDR3 is made up of 13 amino acids. V was clipped by 2 bases and J by 4 bases, with 10 bases between them. CDR3 in amino acids: CAWSFATPDTQYF. The CDR3 DNA follows: TGTGCCTGGAGTTTTGCTACCCCAGATACGCAGTATTTT.

The rearrangement links TRBV19 to TRBJ1-3, with TRBD1 as a possible D gene (6 bases). The CDR3 consists of 17 residues. V was pared by 7 bases and J by 1 base, with 20 bases between. Germline V gene data show CDR1 as LNHDA and CDR2 as SQIVND (reference sequence). As DNA, the CDR3 is TGTGCCAGTACAGGGGTTGGGGCAACAGATTCTGGAAACACCATATATTTT. This encodes CASTGVGATDSGNTIYF.

The chain combines TRBV5-8 with TRBJ2-2; D remains ambiguous. Germline V CDR1 and CDR2: SGHTS, YDEGEE. The germline V and J ends were trimmed by 5 bases and 1 base, with 6 bases remaining between them. This CDR3 contains 13 residues. CDR3 sequence reads: CASSSMNTGELFF. DNA for the CDR3: TGTGCCAGCAGTTCTATGAACACCGGGGAGCTGTTTTTT.

This chain joins TRBV19 and TRBJ1-5; 9 nucleotides agree with TRBD1. The trim removed 7 bases at V and 4 bases at J, leaving 14 bases unmatched. The CDR3 loop spans 17 amino acids. CDR1 and CDR2 from the germline V gene are LNHDA and SQIVND (reference sequence). The CDR3 DNA follows: TGTGCCAGTACCAAGAGAGGTAGGGGACAGGGTAATCAGCCCCAGCATTTT. As protein: CASTKRGRGQGNQPQHF.

This chain links TRBV27 with TRBJ1-5; D perhaps matches TRBD1 (5 bases). The CDR3 covers 14 residues. V lost 3 bases, J lost 7 bases, and 13 bases lay in between. Germline V lookup: CDR1 MNHEY, CDR2 SMNVEV (reference sequence). This CDR3 is CASSLAGKAQPQHF. The DNA for the CDR3 is TGTGCCAGCAGTTTGGCAGGGAAGGCGCAGCCCCAGCATTTT.

The gene calls are TRBV4-1 and TRBJ1-1, with 8 bases that match TRBD1. The CDR3 has 15 residues. V shed 3 bases, J shed 2 bases, and the junction held 5 bases outside the gene matches. Looked up from germline, CDR1 is MGHRA and CDR2 is YSYEKL. CDR3 in DNA: TGCGCCAGCAGCCACGAAGGACAGGGAAACACTGAAGCTTTCTTT. Translated, it gives CASSHEGQGNTEAFF.

This chain joins TRBV6-6 and TRBJ1-2; the D gene is possibly TRBD1 (5 bases). The CDR3 sequence is 14 residues long. Trimming cost V 0 bases and J 6 bases, with 11 bases left between them. Looked up from germline, CDR1 is MNHNY and CDR2 is SVGAGI (reference sequence). The chain's CDR3 is CASSYSGGLDGYTF. CDR3 nucleotides: TGTGCCAGCAGTTACTCTGGGGGACTAGATGGCTACACCTTC.

A few counts support this clone. This chain's CDR3 is CASREGGRNTEAFF. CDR3 coding DNA: TGTGCCAGCAGGGAGGGGGGGAGGAACACTGAAGCTTTCTTT. The chain couples TRBV3-1 (or the pseudogene TRBV3-2) to TRBJ1-1, with D tentatively TRBD1 (6 bases). Germline-derived CDR1 and CDR2 are LGHDT and YNNKEL (reference sequence). Trimming pared 6 bases from V and 1 base from J, leaving 12 bases between. The CDR3 consists of 14 residues.

V and J are TRBV21-1 and TRBJ2-7; the table gives TRBD2 as D, unverified against the DNA. TRBV21-1 is annotated as a pseudogene. The length of the CDR3 is 12 residues. The CDR3 nucleotides read TGTGCCAGCAGGGGAGGAACCTACGAGCAGTACTTC. Protein sequence: CASRGGTYEQYF.

In this sample, this clone turned up a few times. The chain recombines TRBV7-2 with TRBJ1-4; unclear D gene. Trimming pared 2 bases from V and 4 bases from J, leaving 5 bases between. This CDR3 comprises 13 residues. The V gene's germline CDR1 is SGHTA and CDR2 FQGNSA. The CDR3 sequence: CASSLWSNEKLFF. CDR3 DNA sequence: TGTGCCAGCAGCTTATGGAGTAATGAAAAACTGTTTTTT.

V gene TRBV7-9 combines with J gene TRBJ2-3, with a possible D match to TRBD2 (5 bases). Germline CDR1 and CDR2: SEHNR and FQNEAQ (reference sequence). V shed 8 bases and J shed 6 bases, with 12 bases lying between them. This CDR3 has 12 residues. The CDR3 sequence is CASEGVEDTQYF. CDR3 DNA sequence: TGTGCCAGCGAGGGCGTGGAGGATACGCAGTATTTT.

This chain connects TRBV9 to TRBJ2-2; possible D gene TRBD2, 5 bases. Germline V gene data show CDR1 as SGDLS and CDR2 as YYNGEE. V was cut by 1 base and J by 6 bases, with 10 bases left in between. The CDR3 has 14 residues. Here the CDR3 DNA reads TGTGCCAGCAGCGTACTAGCAGAGGCCGGGGAGCTGTTTTTT. Amino acids: CASSVLAEAGELFF.

The DNA for the CDR3 is TGCGCCAGCAGCTTGAGGGCCGGGGGGACTAATGAAAAACTGTTTTTT. It codes for CASSLRAGGTNEKLFF. This rearrangement joins TRBV5-1 to TRBJ1-4; TRBD1 is a possible D gene (5 bases). This CDR3 contains 16 residues. In germline, CDR1 is SGHRS, CDR2 YFSETQ. The germline V and J ends were trimmed by 1 base and 2 bases, with 12 bases remaining between them.

This rearrangement joins TRBV6-5 to TRBJ2-6; D is unresolved. The V gene's germline CDR1 is MNHEY and CDR2 SVGAGI. Trimming left V 6 bases short and J 0 bases short, with 9 bases between. This CDR3 contains 15 residues. The CDR3 coding sequence is TGTGCCAGCAGATGGGCCAGCTCTGGGGCCAACGTCCTGACTTTC. Translated: CASRWASSGANVLTF.

J is TRBJ1-2 and V is TRBV20-1; D not resolved. The CDR3 is made up of 14 amino acids. Germline V CDR1 and CDR2: DFQATT, SNEGSKA (reference sequence). V lost 3 bases and J lost 4, with 15 bases in between. The CDR3 DNA sequence: TGCAGTGCTAGTTGGTCAAGCGGTGGCTATGGCTACACCTTC. Translation gives CSASWSSGGYGYTF.

The V and J genes are TRBV27 and TRBJ1-1, with 7 bases identical to TRBD1. V shed 7 bases, J shed 3 bases, and the junction held 8 bases outside the gene matches. Germline V gene sequence: CDR1 MNHEY, CDR2 SMNVEV (reference sequence). The CDR3 contains 14 residues. Here the CDR3 DNA reads TGTGCCAGCACGGCTAGGGGGCGACACACTGAAGCTTTCTTT. As protein: CASTARGRHTEAFF.

The genes are TRBV9 and TRBJ1-1, with D uncertain. The CDR3 is 13 residues long. Deletions cut 3 bases from V and 0 bases from J, with 6 bases between. Germline CDR1 SGDLS, CDR2 YYNGEE. DNA of the CDR3: TGTGCCAGCAGCGCTAGGTTGAACACTGAAGCTTTCTTT. The encoded protein is CASSARLNTEAFF.

V is TRBV30 and J is TRBJ1-2, with D perhaps TRBD1 (5 bases). The CDR3 has 13 amino acids. CDR1 and CDR2 (germline): GTSNPN, SVGIG (reference sequence). V was clipped by 0 bases and J by 0 bases, with 5 bases between them. This CDR3 reads CAWSVGANYGYTF. CDR3 DNA: TGTGCCTGGAGTGTAGGGGCTAACTATGGCTACACCTTC.

The chain combines TRBV25-1 with TRBJ1-6; possible D gene TRBD1, 6 bases. CDR1 MGHDK and CDR2 SYGVNS come from the germline V gene. The CDR3 has 13 amino acids. V lost 8 bases to trimming and J lost 10 bases, with 15 bases between them. The CDR3 region is CASRQVNDSPLHF. The CDR3 DNA reads TGTGCCAGCCGACAGGTGAATGACTCACCCCTCCACTTT.

This rearrangement joins TRBV3-1 (or the pseudogene TRBV3-2) to TRBJ2-1, with 7 bases lining up with TRBD1. CDR3 length: 11 amino acids. Trimming cost V 1 base and J 12 bases; bases outside gene matches: 0. Germline CDR1 is LGHDT and CDR2 is YNNKEL (reference sequence). The CDR3 DNA is TGTGCCAGCAGCCAAGGGGACAGGCAGTTCTTC. It codes for CASSQGDRQFF.

V gene TRBV6-1 combines with J gene TRBJ1-5; D is uncertain. CDR1 and CDR2 from the germline V gene are MNHNS and SASEGT. CDR3 size: 14 residues. V shed 2 bases and J shed 4 bases, with 9 bases lying between them. This chain's CDR3 is CASSERWSNQPQHF. The CDR3 DNA follows: TGTGCCAGCAGTGAAAGGTGGAGTAATCAGCCCCAGCATTTT.

This sequence joins TRBV12-3 or TRBV12-4 and TRBJ2-5; TRBD1 matches at 7 bases. CDR3 length: 13 residues. After removal of 5 bases from V and 2 bases from J, the junction contained 2 bases not matched to a gene. CDR3 region: CASSNRGQETQYF. In DNA form, the CDR3 reads TGTGCCAGCAGTAACAGGGGTCAAGAGACCCAGTACTTC.

J is TRBJ1-1 and V is TRBV14, with 10 bases matching TRBD1. Trimming at V came to 1 base and at J to 2 bases, leaving 7 bases not matched to a gene. CDR1 is SGHDN and CDR2 is FVKESK in the germline V gene. This CDR3 region has 17 residues. The CDR3 sequence: CASSQVGDRGPNTEAFF. The CDR3 region has the DNA TGTGCCAGCAGCCAAGTCGGAGACAGGGGGCCCAACACTGAAGCTTTCTTT.

V is TRBV7-2 and J is TRBJ2-2, with 7 nucleotides matching TRBD1. The length of the CDR3 is 15 residues. J lost 7 bases, V lost 1 base, and 6 bases had no gene match. CDR1 SGHTA and CDR2 FQGNSA come from the germline V gene. The CDR3 here is CASSLVVTGYGELFF. The CDR3 nucleotides read TGTGCCAGCAGCTTAGTGGTGACAGGGTACGGGGAGCTGTTTTTT.

This clone appeared a single time. This sequence joins TRBV5-6 and TRBJ1-2; 8 bases are a match to TRBD1. Germline V CDR1 and CDR2: SGHDT, YYEEEE. The V gene end was trimmed by 1 base and the J gene end by 4 bases; junction bases not matched to a gene: 3. The CDR3 sequence is 14 residues long. CDR3 sequence (DNA): TGTGCCAGCAGCTTGACAGGGGGTTCCTATGGCTACACCTTC. Encoded protein: CASSLTGGSYGYTF.

This chain links TRBV18 with TRBJ1-2; weak D call: TRBD1 (6 bases). V lost 2 bases and J 5 bases, leaving 15 bases between the germline ends. Germline lookup yields CDR1 KGHSH and CDR2 LQKENI. This CDR3 contains 15 residues. CDR3 in DNA: TGTGCCAGCTCACCAAACGGACAGTCTCATTATGGCTACACCTTC. It translates to CASSPNGQSHYGYTF. Supplemented by reference TRBV18 and TRBJ1-2, the full variable domain reads NAGVMQNPRHLVRRRGQEARLRCSPMKGHSHVYWYRQLPEEGLKFMVYLQKENIIDESGMPKERFSAEFPKEGPSILRIQQVVRGDSAAYFCASSPNGQSHYGYTFGSGTRLTVV.